These T cell receptor beta chains were read from a single sample in a study of siplizumab effects on memory and regulatory T cells. Produced via immunoSEQ multiplex PCR; TCRdb's table is partial and in-frame only. The data show about 72,000 clones, with about 90% seen just once and approximately 28% held by the top ten. Sequences were obtained from CD8+ T cells sorted from blood. The receptors were gathered from a human donor in good health. Both conserved end residues are part of each CDR3. D genes are given only for firm matches. Size tells how often a clone was seen (once, few, many) or the class of an expanded clone, and some rows leave it out.

.	TRBV14	once	TRBJ2-2	TGTGCCAGCAGCCTTTCTCACGGGGTGACGAACACCGGGGAGCTGTTTTTT	CASSLSHGVTNTGELFF
.	TRBV4-1	.	TRBJ1-1	TGCGCCAGCAGCCAAGAAGGCAGGAGCCAGGAGGAATCTTTCTTT	CASSQEGRSQEESFF
.	TRBV14	.	TRBJ2-7	TGTGCCAGCAGCCAAGACTTTCAGGCTGCCTACGAGCAGTACTTC	CASSQDFQAAYEQYF
.	TRBV19	.	TRBJ1-1	TGTGCCAGTAGTATAGCCCTGGGGAACACTGAAGCTTTCTTT	CASSIALGNTEAFF
.	TRBV5-1	.	TRBJ1-1	TGCGCCAGCAGCCAACGAGTGCGAACTGAAGCTTTCTTT	CASSQRVRTEAFF
.	TRBV6-6	.	TRBJ1-5	TGTGCCAGCAGTTACCTGAGTGGCCGCAATCAGCCCCAGCATTTT	CASSYLSGRNQPQHF
.	TRBV2	.	TRBJ2-7	TGTGCCAGCAGTGATGCCGGGTACTCCTACGAGCAGTACTTC	CASSDAGYSYEQYF
.	TRBV5-6	.	TRBJ1-1	TGTGCCAGCAGCTGGCAGTTCCTGGGGAACACTGAAGCTTTCTTT	CASSWQFLGNTEAFF
.	TRBV6-5	.	TRBJ2-1	TGTGCCAGCAGTTCCCCGACTCAAATCAATGAGCAGTTCTTC	CASSSPTQINEQFF
.	TRBV4-2	.	TRBJ2-1	TGTGCCAGCAGCCAAGAAAAGGGGTCCTCCTACAATGAGCAGTTCTTC	CASSQEKGSSYNEQFF
TRBD2	TRBV15	once	TRBJ2-3	TGTGCCACCAGCGCGACGGGGGGGGCCACAGATACGCAGTATTTT	CATSATGGATDTQYF
.	TRBV5-1	.	TRBJ1-5	TGCGCCAGCAGCTTGGTGGAAGGAGATCAGCCCCAGCATTTT	CASSLVEGDQPQHF
.	TRBV29-1	.	TRBJ1-1	TGCAGTGCCACCGGGAGTGAAGCTTTCTTT	CSATGSEAFF
.	TRBV5-1	.	TRBJ1-1	TGCGCCAGCAGCCTTGGACAGAACGGAGGAAACACTGAAGCTTTCTTT	CASSLGQNGGNTEAFF
.	TRBV6-1	once	TRBJ2-2	TGTGCCAGCAGTTATAACCCCACCGGGGAGCTGTTTTTT	CASSYNPTGELFF
.	TRBV4-1	.	TRBJ1-1	TGCGCCAGCAGCCTATTGGACGGATTGAACACTGAAGCTTTCTTT	CASSLLDGLNTEAFF